A single sample is the source of the 29 T cell receptor beta chains below, sequenced in a study of T cell responses to AZD1222 COVID-19 vaccine. Libraries were prepared by immunoSEQ multiplex PCR; TCRdb keeps only in-frame clonotypes and omits some of them. Of 55,000 to 90,000 clones listed, less than 90% are singletons. Sample: peripheral blood, taken on day 0 of AZD1222 vaccination. The receptors originated from an adult in good health.

The chain combines TRBV27 with TRBJ2-5; D is ambiguous. The CDR3 covers 11 residues. The V and J ends lost 4 bases and 4 bases respectively, with 4 bases between them. CDR1 and CDR2 from the germline V gene are MNHEY and SMNVEV (reference sequence). Written as DNA, the CDR3 is TGTGCCAGCAGTTCGGGAGAGACCCAGTACTTC. Translated, it gives CASSSGETQYF.

This rearrangement joins TRBV5-1 to TRBJ2-7; TRBD1 is a possible D gene (5 bases). Germline V gene lookup returns CDR1 SGHRS and CDR2 YFSETQ. Trimming stripped 2 bases from V and 0 bases from J, with 21 bases between. The CDR3 extends over 18 amino acids. CDR3 nucleotides: TGCGCCAGCAGCTTAATACCCTTGAAAGTGGACACCTCCTACGAGCAGTACTTC. Translation: CASSLIPLKVDTSYEQYF.

This chain links TRBV9 with TRBJ2-5, with TRBD2 matching over 8 bases. The CDR3 runs 14 residues. V trimming: 6 bases; J trimming: 1 base; junction bases outside the gene matches: 5. Germline loops: CDR1 SGDLS, CDR2 YYNGEE. The CDR3: CASNPAGAQETQYF. The CDR3, as DNA: TGTGCCAGCAACCCAGCGGGGGCCCAAGAGACCCAGTACTTC.

The chain joins TRBV18 to TRBJ1-1; 8 bases are shared with TRBD1. The CDR3 is 16 residues long. The germline CDR1 and CDR2 sequences are KGHSH and LQKENI. Germline trimming cut 3 bases from V and 0 bases from J; bases unmatched to any gene: 6. The CDR3 DNA sequence: TGTGCCAGCTCACCTACGGGACAGGACATGAACACTGAAGCTTTCTTT. This encodes CASSPTGQDMNTEAFF.

V usage is TRBV4-1 and J usage is TRBJ1-2; 7 bases line up with TRBD1. The CDR3 spans 16 residues. Germline lookup yields CDR1 MGHRA and CDR2 YSYEKL. J lost 0 bases, V lost 4 bases, and 8 bases had no gene match. The CDR3 protein is CASSPDGTAANYGYTF. Written as DNA, the CDR3 is TGCGCCAGCAGCCCCGACGGGACAGCAGCTAACTATGGCTACACCTTC.

This sequence joins TRBV29-1 and TRBJ2-1; D unclear. Trimming took off 6 bases at V and 1 base at J, with 7 bases between the two ends. This CDR3 has 12 residues. CDR1 SQVTM and CDR2 ANQGSEA come from the germline V gene. The CDR3 loop reads CSVTRSYNEQFF. The CDR3 DNA reads as TGCAGCGTAACACGTTCCTACAATGAGCAGTTCTTC.

The chain employs TRBV6-7 and TRBJ2-7, with D tentatively TRBD1 (6 bases). TRBV6-7 is given ORF status, its function remaining uncertain. The CDR3 has 16 residues. Trimming removed 2 bases at V and 6 bases at J, with 20 bases between. CDR3 DNA sequence: TGTGCCAGCAGTTACGGGTCAGGGGCCACTTTGCGCGAGCAGTACTTC. Amino acids: CASSYGSGATLREQYF.

This chain links TRBV7-9 with TRBJ1-6; perhaps TRBD1 as D (6 bases). V lost 1 base to trimming and J lost 9 bases, with 10 bases between them. CDR3 length: 14 amino acids. Germline V lookup: CDR1 SEHNR, CDR2 FQNEAQ (reference sequence). In nucleotides, the CDR3 is TGTGCCAGCAGCTTAGATGGGGGCGGTTCACCCCTCCACTTT. Translation gives CASSLDGGGSPLHF.

This clone has only a few counts. DNA for the CDR3: TGTGCCAGCGGACTAGGGCGCACAGATACGCAGTATTTT. The encoded protein is CASGLGRTDTQYF. The gene calls are TRBV7-2 and TRBJ2-3; the match to TRBD2 covers 7 bases. The CDR3 runs 13 residues. Germline loops: CDR1 SGHTA, CDR2 FQGNSA. Trimming took 8 bases from V and 1 from J; bases not matched to a gene: 3.

The chain is built from TRBV28 and TRBJ2-7; D is ambiguous. This CDR3 contains 12 residues. CDR1 MDHEN and CDR2 SYDVKM come from the germline V gene. V lost 0 bases and J lost 2, with 2 bases in between. In DNA, the CDR3 is TGTGCCAGCAGTTTATGGGCCTACGAGCAGTACTTC. It encodes CASSLWAYEQYF.

The rearrangement links TRBV3-1 (or the pseudogene TRBV3-2) to TRBJ1-5, with 7 bases lining up with TRBD1. Germline V lookup: CDR1 LGHDT, CDR2 YNNKEL (reference sequence). Trimming cost V 1 base and J 4 bases; bases outside gene matches: 7. The CDR3 extends over 16 amino acids. CDR3 sequence: CASSQVSGTENQPQHF. CDR3 coding DNA: TGTGCCAGCAGCCAAGTTAGTGGGACAGAGAATCAGCCCCAGCATTTT.

In its sample, this clone was seen once. The chain joins TRBV5-1 to TRBJ2-1; perhaps D is TRBD1 or TRBD2 (5 bases each). V was trimmed by 4 bases and J by 7 bases, leaving 21 bases between them. Germline V gives CDR1 SGHRS, CDR2 YFSETQ. This CDR3 has 16 residues. This CDR3 is CASSGTGTMRGNEQFF. The CDR3 bases are TGCGCCAGCAGCGGGACCGGGACCATGAGAGGGAATGAGCAGTTCTTC.

V gene TRBV2 combines with J gene TRBJ1-6; possible D gene TRBD1, 6 bases. The germline V gene encodes CDR1 SNHLY and CDR2 FYNNEI. V was clipped by 4 bases and J by 6 bases, with 7 bases between them. CDR3 size: 13 residues. The chain's CDR3 is CASSGTVNSPLHF. The CDR3 DNA is TGTGCCAGCAGTGGGACAGTTAATTCACCCCTCCACTTT.

This clone occurred once. CDR3 DNA: TGTGCCAGCAGCTTGAATGAAAAACTGTTTTTT. Protein: CASSLNEKLFF. The J gene is TRBJ1-4, the V gene TRBV5-6; D is ambiguous. Germline V gene sequence: CDR1 SGHDT, CDR2 YYEEEE. Trimming took off 1 base at V and 5 bases at J, with 0 bases between the two ends. The CDR3 spans 11 residues.

The chain joins TRBV9 to TRBJ2-3; 9 nucleotides match TRBD1. Germline-derived CDR1 and CDR2 are SGDLS and YYNGEE. The CDR3 loop spans 15 amino acids. Germline trimming cut 0 bases from V and 7 bases from J; bases unmatched to any gene: 6. CDR3 sequence reads: CASSVGGTGMNTQYF. CDR3 nucleotide sequence: TGTGCCAGCAGCGTAGGGGGGACAGGGATGAATACGCAGTATTTT.

This rearrangement joins TRBV9 to TRBJ2-6, with D perhaps TRBD2 (6 bases). The CDR3 is made up of 16 amino acids. Trimming shortened V by 4 bases and J by 2 bases, and 13 bases separated the two germline ends. Germline CDR1 and CDR2: SGDLS and YYNGEE. CDR3 residues: CASSPAGTAGANVLTF. CDR3 DNA sequence: TGTGCCAGCAGCCCCGCGGGGACGGCTGGGGCCAACGTCCTGACTTTC.

The V gene is TRBV5-6, the J gene TRBJ1-3; D uncertain. Germline-derived CDR1 and CDR2 are SGHDT and YYEEEE. Deletions cut 4 bases from V and 0 bases from J, with 14 bases between. This CDR3 is built from 16 residues. CDR3 protein: CASSPSGPHSGNTIYF. CDR3 nucleotide sequence: TGTGCCAGCAGCCCGAGCGGACCGCACTCTGGAAACACCATATATTTT.

V gene TRBV10-1 combines with J gene TRBJ1-2, with D perhaps matching TRBD1 (6 bases). The V gene's germline CDR1 is WNHNN and CDR2 SYGVQD (reference sequence). The ends were cut back, 6 bases at V and 5 bases at J, with 10 bases in the middle. This CDR3 has 12 residues. This CDR3 is CASSADRYGYTF. CDR3 coding DNA: TGCGCCAGCAGCGCGGACAGATATGGCTACACCTTC.

This clone was recorded once. This CDR3 reads CASSSYYGYTF. As DNA, the CDR3 is TGTGCCAGCAGCTCTTACTATGGCTACACCTTC. The chain couples TRBV7-9 to TRBJ1-2, with D uncertain. Trimming cost V 4 bases and J 3 bases, with 3 bases left between them. This CDR3 spans 11 amino acids. Germline lookup yields CDR1 SEHNR and CDR2 FQNEAQ (reference sequence).

The chain couples TRBV5-1 to TRBJ2-2, with D perhaps TRBD2 (6 bases). The V end lost 6 bases, the J end lost 4 bases, and 16 bases lay between the germline ends. Germline CDR1 reads SGHRS; CDR2 reads YFSETQ. The CDR3 loop spans 15 amino acids. The CDR3 bases are TGCGCCAGCACCCCCGGGAGCCGGGGCACCGGGGAGCTGTTTTTT. Its translation is CASTPGSRGTGELFF.

This chain uses TRBV7-3 with TRBJ2-3; a possible D gene is TRBD2 (7 bases). The CDR3 contains 15 residues. Deletions cut 5 bases from V and 5 bases from J, with 17 bases between. The germline V gene encodes CDR1 SGHTA and CDR2 FQGTGA. Written as DNA, the CDR3 is TGTGCCAGCAGCGCCTCGGCGGGGGCTATAGATACGCAGTATTTT. This codes for CASSASAGAIDTQYF. The full variable domain, completed using reference TRBV7-3 and TRBJ2-3, is GAGVSQTPSNKVTEKGKYVELRCDPISGHTALYWYRQSLGQGPEFLIYFQGTGAADDSGLPNDRFFAVRPEGSVSTLKIQRTERGDSAVYLCASSASAGAIDTQYFGPGTRLTVL.

V usage is TRBV7-8 and J usage is TRBJ2-7; possible D gene TRBD1, 5 bases. This CDR3 is built from 15 residues. CDR1 SGHVS and CDR2 FQNEAQ come from the germline V gene. The ends were cut back, 2 bases at V and 4 bases at J, with 15 bases in the middle. This chain's CDR3 is CASSLYQGPSYEQYF. DNA of the CDR3: TGTGCCAGCAGCTTATATCAGGGCCCATCATACGAGCAGTACTTC.

This chain connects TRBV19 to TRBJ1-6; D is ambiguous. V was clipped by 5 bases and J by 7 bases, with 21 bases between them. Germline CDR1 LNHDA, CDR2 SQIVND (reference sequence). The CDR3 runs 17 residues. In DNA form, the CDR3 reads TGTGCCAGTAGTCCTTACTCAACCCGGGCTACGAATTCACCCCTCCACTTT. Translating it yields CASSPYSTRATNSPLHF. Variable domain in full (rest from reference TRBV19 and TRBJ1-6): DGGITQSPKYLFRKEGQNVTLSCEQNLNHDAMYWYRQDPGQGLRLIYYSQIVNDFQKGDIAEGYSVSREKKESFPLTVTSAQKNPTAFYLCASSPYSTRATNSPLHFGNGTRLTVT.

This clone showed up just a few times. This chain uses TRBV9 with TRBJ1-1; possibly TRBD1 for D (6 bases). V lost 0 bases to trimming and J lost 0 bases, with 9 bases between them. The germline gives CDR1 SGDLS, CDR2 YYNGEE. The CDR3 sequence is 15 residues long. CDR3 protein: CASSVGWTVNTEAFF. In nucleotides, the CDR3 is TGTGCCAGCAGCGTAGGGTGGACAGTGAACACTGAAGCTTTCTTT.

The chain recombines TRBV2 with TRBJ1-1, with D perhaps TRBD1 (5 bases). The V gene's germline CDR1 is SNHLY and CDR2 FYNNEI. V dropped 8 bases and J dropped 13 bases, with 23 bases sitting between them. This CDR3 has 13 amino acids. The CDR3 nucleotides are TGTGCCAGCTCGACAGAGAAGGGAAGGGTGGTTTTCTTT. Encoded protein: CASSTEKGRVVFF.

The V and J genes are TRBV4-2 and TRBJ1-3; no clear D gene. V gave up 4 bases and J gave up 0 bases, with 16 bases separating them. The CDR3 is made up of 17 amino acids. CDR1 and CDR2 (germline): LGHNA, YNFKEQ. CDR3 residues: CASSPLGEGYSGNTIYF. As DNA, the CDR3 is TGTGCCAGCAGCCCCCTTGGGGAAGGCTACTCTGGAAACACCATATATTTT.

The V gene is TRBV18, the J gene TRBJ1-4; no definite D call. V was cut by 1 base and J by 0 bases, with 9 bases left in between. The germline CDR1 and CDR2 sequences are KGHSH and LQKENI. This CDR3 comprises 16 residues. CDR3: CASSPRPSSTNEKLFF. The CDR3 DNA reads TGTGCCAGCTCACCACGTCCCTCCTCAACTAATGAAAAACTGTTTTTT.

V gene TRBV7-2 combines with J gene TRBJ2-1, with TRBD1 matching over 7 bases. Trimming removed 5 bases from V and 4 bases from J; junction bases left unmatched: 5. This CDR3 is 14 amino acids long. Germline V gene sequence: CDR1 SGHTA, CDR2 FQGNSA. Here the CDR3 reads CASSADRTYNEQFF. In DNA form, the CDR3 reads TGTGCCAGCAGCGCGGACAGGACGTACAATGAGCAGTTCTTC.

The rearrangement uses TRBV5-1 and TRBJ1-6, with D unresolved. The CDR3 has 15 amino acids. Germline V gives CDR1 SGHRS, CDR2 YFSETQ. Trimming removed 1 base at V and 0 bases at J, with 5 bases between. The CDR3 region has the DNA TGCGCCAGCAGCTTGCTGACCTCCTATAATTCACCCCTCCACTTT. As protein: CASSLLTSYNSPLHF.